The rows below give T cell receptor beta chains drawn from one sample of a study of T cell responses to AZD1222 COVID-19 vaccine. The protocol was immunoSEQ multiplex PCR, while the TCRdb copy is restricted to in-frame clones and leaves out a portion. The sample has approximately 180,000 clones; approximately 90% are singletons. This material consisted of peripheral blood, taken on day 0 of AZD1222 vaccination. All receptors come from an adult in good health. The CDR3 runs from the conserved cysteine through the conserved F or W. A D gene is named only where the DNA matches it firmly.

D | J | V | CDR3 | DNA
TRBD2 | TRBJ2-1 | TRBV6-6 | CASNGGSGYNEQFF | TGTGCCAGCAACGGGGGGAGTGGATACAATGAGCAGTTCTTC
TRBD1 | TRBJ1-1 | TRBV30 | CAWSTGQGAEAFF | TGTGCCTGGAGTACGGGACAGGGGGCTGAAGCTTTCTTT
TRBD2 | TRBJ2-1 | TRBV7-9 | CASSLGEREPYNEQFF | TGTGCCAGCAGCTTAGGTGAGCGGGAGCCCTACAATGAGCAGTTCTTC
- | TRBJ1-1 | TRBV14 | CASSQFQGIEYTEAFF | TGTGCCAGCAGCCAATTTCAGGGTATTGAGTACACTGAAGCTTTCTTT
TRBD2 | TRBJ2-7 | TRBV5-6 | CASMGLAHEQYF | TGTGCCAGCATGGGACTAGCTCACGAGCAGTACTTC
TRBD2 | TRBJ2-3 | TRBV19 | CASSILAGVADTQYF | TGTGCCAGTAGTATATTAGCGGGAGTAGCAGATACGCAGTATTTT
- | TRBJ2-2 | TRBV4-2 | CASSQPSLRSGELFF | TGTGCCAGCAGCCAGCCGTCGTTACGGTCCGGGGAGCTGTTTTTT
- | TRBJ2-7 | TRBV10-3 | CAISASDRLDRDYEQYF | TGTGCCATCAGTGCTTCAGATAGGTTAGATCGGGACTACGAGCAGTACTTC
- | TRBJ2-7 | TRBV5-1 | CASSPKGPYEQYF | TGCGCCAGCAGCCCGAAGGGGCCCTACGAGCAGTACTTC
- | TRBJ2-3 | TRBV30 | CAWSTPPNPETQYF | TGTGCCTGGAGTACCCCTCCAAACCCGGAAACGCAGTATTTT
- | TRBJ2-1 | TRBV7-7 | CASSLAGSSYNEQFF | TGTGCCAGCAGCTTAGCGGGGAGCTCCTACAATGAGCAGTTCTTC
- | TRBJ1-5 | TRBV18 | CASSPSQGRMPQHF | TGTGCCAGCTCACCCTCACAGGGTCGGATGCCCCAGCATTTT
- | TRBJ2-1 | TRBV4-1 | CASSEQINEQFF | TGCGCCAGCAGCGAGCAGATCAATGAGCAGTTCTTC